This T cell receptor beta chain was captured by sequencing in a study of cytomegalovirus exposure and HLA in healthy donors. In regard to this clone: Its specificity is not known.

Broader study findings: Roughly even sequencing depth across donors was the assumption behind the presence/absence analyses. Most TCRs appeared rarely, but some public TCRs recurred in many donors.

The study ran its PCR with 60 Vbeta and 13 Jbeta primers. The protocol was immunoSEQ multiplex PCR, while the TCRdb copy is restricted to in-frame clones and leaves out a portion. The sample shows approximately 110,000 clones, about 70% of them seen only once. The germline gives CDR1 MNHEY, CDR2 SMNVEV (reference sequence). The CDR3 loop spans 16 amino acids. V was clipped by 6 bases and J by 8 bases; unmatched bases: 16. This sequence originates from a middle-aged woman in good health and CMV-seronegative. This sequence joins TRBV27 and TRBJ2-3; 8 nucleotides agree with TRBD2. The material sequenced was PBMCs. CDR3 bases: TGTGCCAGCAGGCCCACAACTTCAGGGGCGGGAGGTACGCAGTATTTT. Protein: CASRPTTSGAGGTQYF.